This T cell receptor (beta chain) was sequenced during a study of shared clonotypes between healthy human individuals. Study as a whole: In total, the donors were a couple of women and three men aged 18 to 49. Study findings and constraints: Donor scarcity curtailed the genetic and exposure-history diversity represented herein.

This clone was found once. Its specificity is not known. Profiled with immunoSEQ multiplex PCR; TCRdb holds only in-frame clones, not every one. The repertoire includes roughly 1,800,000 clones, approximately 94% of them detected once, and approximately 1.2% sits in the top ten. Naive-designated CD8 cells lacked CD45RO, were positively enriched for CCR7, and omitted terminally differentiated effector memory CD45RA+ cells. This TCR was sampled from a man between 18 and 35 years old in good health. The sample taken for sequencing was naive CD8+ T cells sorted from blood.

This CDR3 reads CASSLAATDQETQYF. Here the CDR3 DNA reads TGTGCCAGCAGCTTAGCAGCGACAGATCAAGAGACCCAGTACTTC. The V and J genes are TRBV7-9 and TRBJ2-5; tentatively, D is TRBD1 (5 bases). CDR3 length: 15 residues. With 0 bases removed from V and 2 bases from J, the gap between germline ends came to 10 bases. Germline CDR1 is SEHNR and CDR2 is FQNEAQ (reference sequence).